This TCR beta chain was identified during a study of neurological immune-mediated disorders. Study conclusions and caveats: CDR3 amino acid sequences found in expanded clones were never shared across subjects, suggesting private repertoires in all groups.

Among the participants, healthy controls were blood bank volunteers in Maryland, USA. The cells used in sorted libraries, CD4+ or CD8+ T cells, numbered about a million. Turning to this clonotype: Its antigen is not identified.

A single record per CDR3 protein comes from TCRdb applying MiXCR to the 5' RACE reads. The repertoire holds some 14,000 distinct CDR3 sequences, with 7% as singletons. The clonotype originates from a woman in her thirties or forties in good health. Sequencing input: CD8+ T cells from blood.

DNA of the CDR3: TGTGCCAGCACCCCTGTCCCGCCAGCTGGCGGGGTCTCCTACGAGCAGTACTTC. It is translated as CASTPVPPAGGVSYEQYF. The gene calls are TRBV2 and TRBJ2-7; a possible D gene is TRBD2 (6 bases). The V and J ends lost 7 bases and 0 bases respectively, with 25 bases between them. The CDR3 is 18 amino acids. Germline CDR1 SNHLY, CDR2 FYNNEI.